The following is a T cell receptor beta chain sequence with its context. The record originates from a study of CD8 T cells in Susac syndrome. RNA amounts of roughly 0.5 to 1 ug underwent reverse transcription with random hexamers. An immunoSEQ multiplex PCR amplified TCR beta CDR3 over 54 Vbeta and 13 Jbeta. Via MiXCR, TCRdb re-called the immunoSEQ multiplex PCR reads, giving one row per CDR3 protein. The sample shows over 130,000 distinct CDR3 sequences, 85% to 95% of them seen only once. The CDR3 has 17 residues. Germline V CDR1 and CDR2: MNHEY, SVGEGT. J lost 0 bases, V lost 7 bases, and 13 bases had no gene match. CD8+ and CD4+ T cells from blood underwent TCR beta sequencing, which was carried out in a high-throughput format. TEMRA cells underwent FACS enrichment and CD8+ and CD4+ T cells underwent negative isolation.

The TCR was taken from a human donor with multiple sclerosis. This chain uses TRBV6-2 or TRBV6-3 with TRBJ2-7; 9 bases are shared with TRBD1. Source material: CD4+ T cells from PBMCs. Here the CDR3 reads CASKLSTGDRVSYEQYF. CDR3 DNA sequence: TGTGCCAGCAAGCTCTCCACCGGGGACAGGGTCTCCTACGAGCAGTACTTC.